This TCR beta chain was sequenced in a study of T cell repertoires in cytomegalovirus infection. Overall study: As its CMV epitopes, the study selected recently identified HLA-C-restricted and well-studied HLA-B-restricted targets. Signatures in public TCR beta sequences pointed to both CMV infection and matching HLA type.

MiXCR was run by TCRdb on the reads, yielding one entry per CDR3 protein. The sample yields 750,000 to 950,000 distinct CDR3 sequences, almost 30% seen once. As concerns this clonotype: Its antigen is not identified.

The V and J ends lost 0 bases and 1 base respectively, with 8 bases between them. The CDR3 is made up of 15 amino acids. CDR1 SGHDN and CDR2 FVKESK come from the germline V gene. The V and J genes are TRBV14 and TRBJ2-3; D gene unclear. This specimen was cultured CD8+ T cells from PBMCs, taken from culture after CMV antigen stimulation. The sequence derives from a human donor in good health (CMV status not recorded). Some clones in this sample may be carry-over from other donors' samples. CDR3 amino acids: CASSQEDVRTDTQYF. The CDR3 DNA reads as TGTGCCAGCAGCCAAGAGGATGTTCGCACAGATACGCAGTATTTT.